The clone carrying this TCR beta chain has more than one count but fewer than ten. V was pared by 6 bases and J by 4 bases, with 7 bases of the junction left unmatched. CDR1 ENHRY and CDR2 SYGVKD come from the germline V gene. The CDR3 has 14 residues. This sample is drawn from a study of blood T cell repertoires in COVID-19. Looking at the study overall: Sites in the United States, Italy and Spain provided acute and convalescent COVID-19 samples.

Study processing details: Amplification of reference gene primers provided the estimated nucleated cell counts. Measured with immunoSEQ multiplex PCR; TCRdb has only the in-frame clones, and not every one. V, J and clone size derive from that table, while D and trimming were established from the DNA sequence. The sample includes 210,000 or so clones, around nine tenths of them seen just once. This receptor was obtained from a woman aged 18-29 years who had recovered from COVID-19. This sequence joins TRBV10-3 and TRBJ1-1, with TRBD1 matching over 8 bases. The sequenced material came from peripheral blood. The CDR3 sequence is CAIRAGQGPTEAFF. CDR3 in DNA: TGTGCCATCAGGGCCGGACAGGGCCCCACTGAAGCTTTCTTT.